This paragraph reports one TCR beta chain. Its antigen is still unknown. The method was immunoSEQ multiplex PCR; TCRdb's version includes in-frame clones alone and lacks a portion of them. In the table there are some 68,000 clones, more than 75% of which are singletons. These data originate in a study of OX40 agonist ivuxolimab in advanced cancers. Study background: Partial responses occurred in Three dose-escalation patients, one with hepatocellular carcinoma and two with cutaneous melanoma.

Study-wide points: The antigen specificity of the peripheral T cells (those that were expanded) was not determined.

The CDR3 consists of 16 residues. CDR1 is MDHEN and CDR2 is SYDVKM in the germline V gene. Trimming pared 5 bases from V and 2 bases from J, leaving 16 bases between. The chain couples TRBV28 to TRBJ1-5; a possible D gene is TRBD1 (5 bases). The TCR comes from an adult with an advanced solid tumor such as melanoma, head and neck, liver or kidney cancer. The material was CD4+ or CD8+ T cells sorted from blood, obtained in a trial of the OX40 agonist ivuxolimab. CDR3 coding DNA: TGTGCCAGCAGTCCGATCCAGGGTGGGGGCAATCAGCCCCAGCATTTT. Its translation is CASSPIQGGGNQPQHF.